This T cell receptor beta chain was recorded in a study of blood T cell repertoires in COVID-19. Study in general: From T cells, B-cell-depleted T cells, or PBMCs came the material, which was cDNA or gDNA.

Authors' data handling: How many nucleated cells were present was estimated from reference gene primer amplification. TCRdb keeps only in-frame clones here, not all; method: immunoSEQ multiplex PCR. V, J and clone size were drawn from that table, and D and trimming were deduced from the DNA. The sample includes tens of thousands of clones, 80% to 85% of them seen just once. CDR3 length: 12 amino acids. Germline V lookup: CDR1 SQVTM, CDR2 ANQGSEA. Trimming took off 6 bases at V and 1 base at J, with 10 bases between the two ends. Sequences were obtained from peripheral blood. The rearrangement links TRBV29-1 to TRBJ2-7, with D maybe TRBD1 (5 bases). The TCR comes from a man younger than 40 with COVID-19, enrolled during active disease. The CDR3 nucleotides read TGCAGCGTCGTCAAGGGGTCCTACGAGCAGTACTTC. Translating it yields CSVVKGSYEQYF.